The clone carrying this T cell receptor beta chain was seen more than once but under ten times. Its antigen is not identified. TCRB transcripts that were expressed got sequenced, as all of the isolated RNA had been reverse transcribed. Deep immunoSEQ sequencing covered naive, central memory and regulatory T cell samples. Repertoires were generated with immunoSEQ multiplex PCR, while TCRdb's copy carries only in-frame clones and drops some. Of about 660,000 clones listed, about an eighth are singletons. These data originate in a study of beta chain features in type 1 diabetes. Study-wide background: Taken together, all samples contributed nearly 110 million examined sorted cells. Broader study findings: For Type 1 diabetes patients, all four CD4+ subsets carried TCRB CDR3s that were moderately but significantly shorter. Fewer insertions but more deletions were seen at VDJ junctions in type 1 diabetes patients.

This TCR was sampled from a man between 18 and 29 years old with type 1 diabetes. The sample was naive CD4+ T cells from blood.

The CDR3 region is CAISESVKAKETQYF. The CDR3 DNA reads as TGTGCCATCAGTGAGTCAGTTAAGGCGAAAGAGACCCAGTACTTC. The J gene is TRBJ2-5, the V gene TRBV10-3; D ambiguous. Trimming cost V 0 bases and J 3 bases, with 11 bases left between them. CDR1 is ENHRY, CDR2 SYGVKD, per germline. The CDR3 is made up of 15 amino acids.